Described below is a single TCR beta chain sequence and its context. This sample was taken from a study of blood T cell repertoires in COVID-19. The overall study: The samples span acute and convalescent COVID-19 from the United States, Italy and Spain. T cells, B-cell-depleted T cells, or PBMCs supplied cDNA or gDNA.

As processed by the authors: By means of reference gene primer amplification, nucleated cell counts were estimated. TCRdb keeps only in-frame clones here, not all; method: immunoSEQ multiplex PCR. Clone size and the V and J calls come from that table; the DNA yielded D and trimming. The repertoire consists of 150,000 to 200,000 clones, with under 80% occurring once and the leading ten covering approximately 16%. This clonotype was obtained from a woman between 45 and 65 years old with acute COVID-19. Source material: PBMCs or T cells enriched from blood (not recorded which).

In DNA, the CDR3 is TGTGCCTGGGACAGACTAGCGGGGGGCGGCGAACAGCAGTTCTTC. Its translation: CAWDRLAGGGEQQFF. The genes are TRBV30 and TRBJ2-1; 13 bases align to TRBD2. After removal of 5 bases from V and 11 bases from J, the junction contained 12 bases not matched to a gene. The germline V gene has CDR1 GTSNPN and CDR2 SVGIG (reference sequence). This CDR3 spans 15 amino acids.